This T cell receptor (beta chain) emerged from a study of T cell responses to AZD1222 COVID-19 vaccine. Whole-study results and caveats: Every sample of the repertoires postdated the peak T cell response. Across spike, vaccine-associated CD4 TCRs were found, dominant at 160-218 and 743-854. Spike-specific TCRs gained breadth and depth after people received two AZD1222 doses. A mostly white British donor set with more females was recruited, and clonal diversity was possibly underestimated.

Here immunoSEQ multiplex PCR was the method, and the copy in TCRdb shows in-frame clones only, minus some. The sample carries tens of thousands of clones, more than 70% recorded once. For this clone: Its antigen is not known.

Germline V gene sequence: CDR1 SGDLS, CDR2 YYNGEE. With 0 bases removed from V and 3 bases from J, the gap between germline ends came to 6 bases. This CDR3 comprises 13 residues. The rearrangement links TRBV9 to TRBJ1-1; D call uncertain. The origin of this receptor is an adult who received the AZD1222 COVID-19 vaccine. Material: peripheral blood, obtained 28 days after the second AZD1222 dose. The CDR3 region has the DNA TGTGCCAGCAGCGTAGCTAGCGACACTGAAGCTTTCTTT. This codes for CASSVASDTEAFF.